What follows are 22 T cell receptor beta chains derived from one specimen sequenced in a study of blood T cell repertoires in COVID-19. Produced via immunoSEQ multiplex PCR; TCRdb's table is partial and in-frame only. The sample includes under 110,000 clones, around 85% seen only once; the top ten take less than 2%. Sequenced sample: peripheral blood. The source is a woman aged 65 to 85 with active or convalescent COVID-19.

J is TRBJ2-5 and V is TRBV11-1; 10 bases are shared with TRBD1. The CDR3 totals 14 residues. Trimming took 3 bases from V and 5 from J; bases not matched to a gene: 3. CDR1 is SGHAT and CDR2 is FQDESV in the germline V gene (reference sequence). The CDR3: CASSLGTGEETQYF. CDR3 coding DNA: TGTGCCAGCAGCTTGGGGACAGGGGAGGAGACCCAGTACTTC.

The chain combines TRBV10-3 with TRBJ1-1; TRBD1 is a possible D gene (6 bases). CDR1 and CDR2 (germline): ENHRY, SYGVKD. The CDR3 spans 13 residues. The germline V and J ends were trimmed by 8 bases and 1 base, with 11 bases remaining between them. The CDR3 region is CAIQVRGNTEAFF. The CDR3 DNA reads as TGTGCCATCCAGGTCAGGGGGAACACTGAAGCTTTCTTT.

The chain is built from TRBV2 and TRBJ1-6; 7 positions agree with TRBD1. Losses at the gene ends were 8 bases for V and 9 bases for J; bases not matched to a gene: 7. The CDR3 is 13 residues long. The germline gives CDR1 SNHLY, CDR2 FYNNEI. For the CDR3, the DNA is TGTGCCAGCGTCACAGGGGCCAGTTCACCCCTCCACTTT. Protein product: CASVTGASSPLHF.

The CDR3 here is CATSDSSGRSTDTQYF. DNA of the CDR3: TGTGCCACCAGTGATTCTAGCGGGAGAAGCACAGATACGCAGTATTTT. The chain has TRBV24-1 and TRBJ2-3; 10 bases are a match to TRBD2. Germline V gene sequence: CDR1 KGHDR, CDR2 SFDVKD. The CDR3 extends over 16 amino acids. J gave up 0 bases and V 2 bases, and 1 base lay outside the gene matches.

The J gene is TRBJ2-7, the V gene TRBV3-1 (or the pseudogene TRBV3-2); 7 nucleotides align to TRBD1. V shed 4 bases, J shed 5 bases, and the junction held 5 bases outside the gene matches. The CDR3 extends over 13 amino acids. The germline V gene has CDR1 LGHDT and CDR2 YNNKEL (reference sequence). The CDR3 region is CASSRRGTHEQYF. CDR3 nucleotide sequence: TGTGCCAGCAGCCGCAGGGGGACCCACGAGCAGTACTTC.

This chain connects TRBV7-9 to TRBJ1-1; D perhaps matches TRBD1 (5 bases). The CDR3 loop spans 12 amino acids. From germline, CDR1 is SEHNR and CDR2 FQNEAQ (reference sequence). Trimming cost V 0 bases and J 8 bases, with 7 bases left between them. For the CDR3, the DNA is TGTGCCAGCAGCTTAGCGGGGCAGGAAGCTTTCTTT. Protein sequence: CASSLAGQEAFF. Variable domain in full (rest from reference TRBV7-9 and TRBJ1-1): DTGVSQNPRHKITKRGQNVTFRCDPISEHNRLYWYRQTLGQGPEFLTYFQNEAQLEKSRLLSDRFSAERPKGSFSTLEIQRTEQGDSAMYLCASSLAGQEAFFGQGTRLTVV.

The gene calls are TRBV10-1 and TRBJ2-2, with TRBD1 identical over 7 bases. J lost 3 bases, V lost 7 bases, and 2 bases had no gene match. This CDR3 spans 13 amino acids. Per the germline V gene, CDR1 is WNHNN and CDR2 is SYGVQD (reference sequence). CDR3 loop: CASNDRDTGELFF. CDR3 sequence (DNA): TGCGCCAGCAACGACAGGGACACCGGGGAGCTGTTTTTT.

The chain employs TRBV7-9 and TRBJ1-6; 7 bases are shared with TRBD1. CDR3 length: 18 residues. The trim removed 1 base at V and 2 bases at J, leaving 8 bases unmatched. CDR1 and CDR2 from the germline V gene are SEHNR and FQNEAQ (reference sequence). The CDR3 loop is CASSLGQQGFTYNSPLHF. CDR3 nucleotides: TGTGCCAGCAGCTTAGGACAACAGGGGTTTACCTATAATTCACCCCTCCACTTT. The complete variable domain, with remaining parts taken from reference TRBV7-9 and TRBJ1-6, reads DTGVSQNPRHKITKRGQNVTFRCDPISEHNRLYWYRQTLGQGPEFLTYFQNEAQLEKSRLLSDRFSAERPKGSFSTLEIQRTEQGDSAMYLCASSLGQQGFTYNSPLHFGNGTRLTVT.

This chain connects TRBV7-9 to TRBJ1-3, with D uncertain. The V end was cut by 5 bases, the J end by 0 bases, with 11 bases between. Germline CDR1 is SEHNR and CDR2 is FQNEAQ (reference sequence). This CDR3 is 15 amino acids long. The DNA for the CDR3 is TGTGCCAGCAGCCCACCGGGGAGCTCTGGAAACACCATATATTTT. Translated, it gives CASSPPGSSGNTIYF.

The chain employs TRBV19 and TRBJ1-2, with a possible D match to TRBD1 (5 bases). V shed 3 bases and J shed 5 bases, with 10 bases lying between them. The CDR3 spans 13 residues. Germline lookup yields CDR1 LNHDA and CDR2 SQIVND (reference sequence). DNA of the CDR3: TGTGCCAGTAGTATCGACAGCGTATATGGCTACACCTTC. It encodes CASSIDSVYGYTF.

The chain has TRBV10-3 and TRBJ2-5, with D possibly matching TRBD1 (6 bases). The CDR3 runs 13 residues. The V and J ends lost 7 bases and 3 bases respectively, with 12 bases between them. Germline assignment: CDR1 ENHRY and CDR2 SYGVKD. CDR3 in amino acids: CAITSDREETQYF. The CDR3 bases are TGTGCCATCACCTCGGACAGAGAAGAGACCCAGTACTTC.

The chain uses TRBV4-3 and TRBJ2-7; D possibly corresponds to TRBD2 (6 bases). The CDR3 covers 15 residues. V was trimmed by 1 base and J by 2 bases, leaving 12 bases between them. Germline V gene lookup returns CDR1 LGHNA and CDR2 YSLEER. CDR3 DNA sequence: TGCGCCAGCAGCCAAGCCGGGACTGGGCCCTACGAGCAGTACTTC. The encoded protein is CASSQAGTGPYEQYF.

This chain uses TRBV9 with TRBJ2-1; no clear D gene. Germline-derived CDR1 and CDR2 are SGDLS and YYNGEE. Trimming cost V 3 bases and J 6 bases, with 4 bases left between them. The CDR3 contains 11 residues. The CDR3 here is CASSAGNEQFF. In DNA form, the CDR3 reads TGTGCCAGCAGCGCCGGCAATGAGCAGTTCTTC.

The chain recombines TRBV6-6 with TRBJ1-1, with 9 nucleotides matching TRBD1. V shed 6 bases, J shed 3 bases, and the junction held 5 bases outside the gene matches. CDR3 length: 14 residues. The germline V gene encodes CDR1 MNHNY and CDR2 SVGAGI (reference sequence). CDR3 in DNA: TGTGCCAGCAGGCTACAGGGGGCGGACACTGAAGCTTTCTTT. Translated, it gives CASRLQGADTEAFF.

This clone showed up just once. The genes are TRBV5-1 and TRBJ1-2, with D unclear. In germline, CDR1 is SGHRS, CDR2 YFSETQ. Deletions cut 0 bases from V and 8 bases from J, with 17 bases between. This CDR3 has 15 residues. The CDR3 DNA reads TGCGCCAGCAGCTTGGGTAGGGCAGAGGGTAACGGCTACACCTTC. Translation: CASSLGRAEGNGYTF.

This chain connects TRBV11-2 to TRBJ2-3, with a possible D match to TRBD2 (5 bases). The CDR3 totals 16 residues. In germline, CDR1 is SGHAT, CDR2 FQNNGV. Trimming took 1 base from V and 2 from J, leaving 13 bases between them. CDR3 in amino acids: CASSLGASRNTDTQYF. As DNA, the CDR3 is TGTGCCAGCAGCTTAGGGGCTAGCAGAAACACAGATACGCAGTATTTT.

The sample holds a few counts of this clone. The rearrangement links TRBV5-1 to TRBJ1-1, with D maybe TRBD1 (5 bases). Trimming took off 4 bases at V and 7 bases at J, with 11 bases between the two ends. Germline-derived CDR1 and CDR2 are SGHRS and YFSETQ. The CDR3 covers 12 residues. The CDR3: CASSPDRLEAFF. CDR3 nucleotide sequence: TGCGCCAGCAGCCCTGACAGACTTGAAGCTTTCTTT.

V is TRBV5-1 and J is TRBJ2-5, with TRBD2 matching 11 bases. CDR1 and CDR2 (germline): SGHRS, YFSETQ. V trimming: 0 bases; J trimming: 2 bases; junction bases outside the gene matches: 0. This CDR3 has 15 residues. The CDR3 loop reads CASSLVAGGQETQYF. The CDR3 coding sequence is TGCGCCAGCAGCTTGGTAGCGGGGGGGCAAGAGACCCAGTACTTC.

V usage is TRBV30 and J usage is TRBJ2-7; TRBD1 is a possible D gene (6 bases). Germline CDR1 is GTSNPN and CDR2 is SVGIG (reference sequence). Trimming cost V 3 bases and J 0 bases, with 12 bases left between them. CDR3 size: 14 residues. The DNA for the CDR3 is TGTGCCTGGAGCCAGGACAGTCGCTCCTACGAGCAGTACTTC. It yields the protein CAWSQDSRSYEQYF.

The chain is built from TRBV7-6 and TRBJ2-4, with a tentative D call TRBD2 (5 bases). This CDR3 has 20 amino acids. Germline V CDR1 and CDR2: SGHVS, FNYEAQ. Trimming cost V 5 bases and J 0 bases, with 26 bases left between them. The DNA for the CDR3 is TGTGCCAGCAGCGGCCTCTCTCTATATTCTAGCCAACTAGCCAAAAACATTCAGTACTTC. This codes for CASSGLSLYSSQLAKNIQYF.

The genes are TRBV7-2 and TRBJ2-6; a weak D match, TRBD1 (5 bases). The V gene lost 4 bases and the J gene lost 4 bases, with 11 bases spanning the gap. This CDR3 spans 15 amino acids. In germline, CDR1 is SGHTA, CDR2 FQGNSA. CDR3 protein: CASSSQGRGANVLTF. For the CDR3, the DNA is TGTGCCAGCAGCTCTCAGGGTAGGGGGGCCAACGTCCTGACTTTC.

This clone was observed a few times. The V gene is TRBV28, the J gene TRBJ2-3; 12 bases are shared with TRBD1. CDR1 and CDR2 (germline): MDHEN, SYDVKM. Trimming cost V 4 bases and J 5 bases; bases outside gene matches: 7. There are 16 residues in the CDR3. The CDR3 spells CASSSPGQGARDTQYF. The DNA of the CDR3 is TGTGCCAGCAGTTCGCCGGGACAGGGGGCGCGAGATACGCAGTATTTT. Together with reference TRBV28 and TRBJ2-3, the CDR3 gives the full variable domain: DVKVTQSSRYLVKRTGEKVFLECVQDMDHENMFWYRQDPGLGLRLIYFSYDVKMKEKGDIPEGYSVSREKKERFSLILESASTNQTSMYLCASSSPGQGARDTQYFGPGTRLTVL.